The clone carrying this TCR beta chain was seen a few times. What it binds is not known. The data originate from a study of somatic mutations in cytotoxic T cells in rheumatoid arthritis. Overall study findings and caveats: Patients with a largest CD8+ clone exceeding 20% of CD8+ cells numbered about an eighth of the 65.

By positive magnetic bead selection, CD4+ and CD8+ cells were isolated, and their purity was checked by flow cytometry. Method: immunoSEQ multiplex PCR; TCRdb's copy keeps in-frame clones and lacks some. Of 15,000 to 20,000 clones in the sample, roughly 80% were seen once. The sample comprised CD8+ T cells sorted from blood. This TCR was sampled from an adult with rheumatoid arthritis.

The CDR3 spells CASSPWTRPDEQFF. The CDR3 region has the DNA TGTGCCAGCAGCCCTTGGACTAGGCCGGATGAGCAGTTCTTC. The gene calls are TRBV9 and TRBJ2-1; 7 bases fit TRBD2. V lost 4 bases and J lost 8; bases outside the gene matches: 9. Germline V gene sequence: CDR1 SGDLS, CDR2 YYNGEE. The CDR3 has 14 residues.